The 13 T cell receptor beta chains presented below share a single source sample, sequenced in a study of blood T cell repertoires in COVID-19. Produced via immunoSEQ multiplex PCR; TCRdb's table is partial and in-frame only. The sample consists of about 140,000 clones, approximately 90% of them appearing once. Sequencing used peripheral blood. The source of these receptors is a human donor with COVID-19, enrolled during active disease. The donor label of this sample is uncertain.

The rearrangement joins TRBV5-1 to TRBJ1-1, with 8 bases lining up with TRBD1. V dropped 8 bases and J dropped 0; count of bases not matched to a gene: 12. CDR3 length: 16 amino acids. The germline CDR1 and CDR2 sequences are SGHRS and YFSETQ. The CDR3 loop reads CASFKDGTGMNTEAFF. The DNA for the CDR3 is TGCGCCAGTTTTAAAGATGGGACAGGAATGAACACTGAAGCTTTCTTT.

This chain links TRBV6-5 with TRBJ2-3; D uncertain. With 6 bases removed from V and 0 bases from J, the gap between germline ends came to 13 bases. CDR1 and CDR2 (germline): MNHEY, SVGAGI. CDR3 size: 15 residues. CDR3 nucleotides: TGTGCCAGCAGCTCTCCTGCCGGGAGCACAGATACGCAGTATTTT. Protein sequence: CASSSPAGSTDTQYF.

The chain has TRBV7-2 and TRBJ2-1; TRBD2 matches 12 bases. The V gene end was trimmed by 4 bases and the J gene end by 6 bases; junction bases not matched to a gene: 4. Germline CDR1 is SGHTA and CDR2 is FQGNSA. The CDR3 is made up of 15 amino acids. DNA of the CDR3: TGTGCCAGCAGCTGGACTAGCGGGGCTATCAATGAGCAGTTCTTC. This sequence encodes CASSWTSGAINEQFF.

V is TRBV11-3 and J is TRBJ1-2, with TRBD1 as a possible D gene (5 bases). The germline V gene encodes CDR1 SGHNT and CDR2 YENEEA. V was pared by 5 bases and J by 4 bases, with 14 bases between. The CDR3 runs 14 residues. In DNA, the CDR3 is TGTGCCAGCAGCCTCGCGACAGATAGCTATGGCTACACCTTC. Translated, it gives CASSLATDSYGYTF. Looking up the rest from reference TRBV11-3 and TRBJ1-2 gives the full variable domain: EAGVVQSPRYKIIEKKQPVAFWCNPISGHNTLYWYLQNLGQGPELLIRYENEEAVDDSQLPKDRFSAERLKGVDSTLKIQPAELGDSAVYLCASSLATDSYGYTFGSGTRLTVV.

This rearrangement joins TRBV7-9 to TRBJ1-1, with 9 bases fitting TRBD1. Per germline, CDR1 SEHNR and CDR2 FQNEAQ (reference sequence). This CDR3 contains 14 residues. V shed 2 bases and J 3 bases; nucleotides not matched to a gene: 1. This CDR3 reads CASSLRQGDTEAFF. DNA for the CDR3: TGTGCCAGCAGCTTACGACAGGGGGACACTGAAGCTTTCTTT.

The J gene is TRBJ1-1, the V gene TRBV19; D uncertain. The CDR3 spans 16 residues. The V and J ends lost 1 base and 1 base respectively, with 13 bases between them. Germline CDR1 is LNHDA and CDR2 is SQIVND (reference sequence). The CDR3, as DNA: TGTGCCAGTAGTATAGTAAAAAGCGGAGCGAACACTGAAGCTTTCTTT. Protein: CASSIVKSGANTEAFF.

Concerning this clone itself: The germline gene is not matched at one end of the junction; a read error may be the cause. CDR3 in amino acids: CASSAGLTSYEQYF. The CDR3 nucleotides are TGTGCTAGCAGCGCGGGACTGACCAGCTACGAGCAGTACTTC. The chain employs TRBV7-7 and TRBJ2-7; tentatively, D is TRBD2 (6 bases). The CDR3 length is 14 residues. Germline CDR1 and CDR2: SSHAT and FNYEAQ (reference sequence). The full variable domain, in which reference TRBV7-7 and TRBJ2-7 provide the parts outside the CDR3, is GAGVSQSPRYKVTKRGQDVTLRCDPISSHATLYWYQQALGQGPEFLTYFNYEAQPDKSGLPSDRFSAERPEGSISTLTIQRTEQRDSAMYRCASSAGLTSYEQYFGPGTRLTVT.

The chain combines TRBV6-6 with TRBJ1-5, with 9 bases identical to TRBD1. Germline V gene data show CDR1 as MNHNY and CDR2 as SVGAGI (reference sequence). Unmatched junction bases numbered 6, after V lost 7 bases and J lost 2 bases. This CDR3 has 15 residues. The DNA of the CDR3 is TGTGCCAGCAATGGGGACAGGGCGGGCAATCAGCCCCAGCATTTT. Amino acid sequence: CASNGDRAGNQPQHF.

The chain combines TRBV5-1 with TRBJ2-5; possible D gene TRBD1, 6 bases. The V end lost 0 bases, the J end lost 9 bases, and 12 bases lay between the germline ends. This CDR3 comprises 13 residues. CDR1 and CDR2 from the germline V gene are SGHRS and YFSETQ. CDR3 nucleotides: TGCGCCAGCAGCTTGGCTTCAGGGGCGGCCCAGTACTTC. Translation: CASSLASGAAQYF. Complete variable domain (other parts from reference TRBV5-1 and TRBJ2-5): KAGVTQTPRYLIKTRGQQVTLSCSPISGHRSVSWYQQTPGQGLQFLFEYFSETQRNKGNFPGRFSGRQFSNSRSEMNVSTLELGDSALYLCASSLASGAAQYFGPGTRLLVL.

The chain couples TRBV19 to TRBJ1-3, with D tentatively TRBD1 (5 bases). This CDR3 has 16 residues. Trimming took off 4 bases at V and 0 bases at J, with 13 bases between the two ends. Germline-derived CDR1 and CDR2 are LNHDA and SQIVND (reference sequence). CDR3: CASSTRDWGSGNTIYF. In DNA form, the CDR3 reads TGTGCCAGTAGTACCCGGGACTGGGGCTCTGGAAACACCATATATTTT.

The V call is TRBV11-2, the J call TRBJ1-2; the D gene is possibly TRBD1 (5 bases). Trimming pared 3 bases from V and 7 bases from J, leaving 18 bases between. This CDR3 is 15 amino acids long. The germline V gene encodes CDR1 SGHAT and CDR2 FQNNGV. The DNA of the CDR3 is TGTGCCAGCAGCTTTAGGGGCTCCGGTGTTGGTGGCTACACCTTC. Protein sequence: CASSFRGSGVGGYTF.

The V and J genes are TRBV3-1 (or the pseudogene TRBV3-2) and TRBJ2-3; no reliable D call. This CDR3 has 12 residues. Per germline, CDR1 LGHDT and CDR2 YNNKEL (reference sequence). Trimming shortened V by 1 base and J by 6 bases, and 5 bases separated the two germline ends. CDR3 amino acids: CASSQVEDTQYF. For the CDR3, the DNA is TGTGCCAGCAGCCAAGTGGAGGATACGCAGTATTTT.

The sample holds many counts of this clone. The rearrangement joins TRBV6-5 to TRBJ2-2; 7 bases line up with TRBD1. J gave up 7 bases and V 8 bases, and 13 bases lay outside the gene matches. The CDR3 length is 15 residues. Germline values: CDR1 MNHEY, CDR2 SVGAGI. The CDR3 nucleotides read TGTGCCAGCCAGGCTCCGGACAGGCAGGACGGGGAGCTGTTTTTT. The encoded protein is CASQAPDRQDGELFF.